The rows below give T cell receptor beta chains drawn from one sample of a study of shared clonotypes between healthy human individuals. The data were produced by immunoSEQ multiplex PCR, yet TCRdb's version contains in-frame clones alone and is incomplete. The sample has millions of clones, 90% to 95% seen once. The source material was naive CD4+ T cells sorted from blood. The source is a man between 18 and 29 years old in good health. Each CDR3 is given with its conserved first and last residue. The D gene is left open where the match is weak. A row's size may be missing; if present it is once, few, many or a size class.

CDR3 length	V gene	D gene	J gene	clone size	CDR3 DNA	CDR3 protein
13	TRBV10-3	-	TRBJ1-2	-	TGTGCCATCAGTGAAACAATCGACTATGGCTACACCTTC	CAISETIDYGYTF
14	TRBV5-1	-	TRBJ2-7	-	TGCGCCAGCAGCTTGATATTAGGGGTCGGCGAGCAGTACTTC	CASSLILGVGEQYF
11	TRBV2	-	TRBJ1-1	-	TGTGCCAGCAGTGATGAGCGTGAAGCTTTCTTT	CASSDEREAFF
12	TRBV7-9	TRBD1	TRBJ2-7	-	TGTGCCAGCAGCTTGGGACAGTCCGAGCAGTACTTC	CASSLGQSEQYF
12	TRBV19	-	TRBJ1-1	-	TGTGCCAGTAGTCCGGCATACACTGAAGCTTTCTTT	CASSPAYTEAFF
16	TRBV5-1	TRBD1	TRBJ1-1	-	TGCGCCAGCAGCTGGCTGGGGACAGGTATGAACACTGAAGCTTTCTTT	CASSWLGTGMNTEAFF
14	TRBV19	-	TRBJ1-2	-	TGTGCCAGTAGTCCTCTAACAGGAGACTATGGCTACACCTTC	CASSPLTGDYGYTF
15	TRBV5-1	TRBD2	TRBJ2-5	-	TGCGCCAGCAGCTCGACAGGGACTAGCGGGAGTCCCCAGTACTTC	CASSSTGTSGSPQYF
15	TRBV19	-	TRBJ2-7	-	TGTGCCAGTAGTATAAGACAGGCGGCAACCTACGAGCAGTACTTC	CASSIRQAATYEQYF
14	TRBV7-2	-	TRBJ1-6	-	TGTGCCAGCAGCTTAGTTAGGATTAATTCACCCCTCCACTTT	CASSLVRINSPLHF
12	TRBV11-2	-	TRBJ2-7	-	TGTGCCAGCAGCCAATCAAATTACGAGCAGTACTTC	CASSQSNYEQYF
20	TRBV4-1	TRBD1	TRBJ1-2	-	TGCGCCAGCAGCCAAGAGGGGGGGGACAGCAAATTCCCCTCTAACTATGGCTACACCTTC	CASSQEGGDSKFPSNYGYTF
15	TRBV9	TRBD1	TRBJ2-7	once	TGTGCCAGCAGCGTAGAGGGACAGGGGGCCTACGAGCAGTACTTC	CASSVEGQGAYEQYF
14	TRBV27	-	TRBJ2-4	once	TGTGCCAGCAGTCGGGACAATCGATCTGGCATTCAGTACTTC	CASSRDNRSGIQYF
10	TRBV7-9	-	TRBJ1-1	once	TGTGCCAGCAGCCCTATTGGTGCTTTCTTT	CASSPIGAFF
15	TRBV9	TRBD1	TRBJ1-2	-	TGTGCCAGCAGCCTCTCGGGCAGGGGGGACTATGGCTACACCTTC	CASSLSGRGDYGYTF
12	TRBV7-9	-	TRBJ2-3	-	TGTGCCAGCAGCTTGAAGTTAGATACGCAGTATTTT	CASSLKLDTQYF
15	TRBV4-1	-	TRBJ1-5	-	TGCGCCAGCACTTCGCTCGCAGGGTCAAATCAGCCCCAGCATTTT	CASTSLAGSNQPQHF
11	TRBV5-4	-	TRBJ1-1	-	TGTGCCAGCGCGTCGAACACTGAAGCTTTCTTT	CASASNTEAFF
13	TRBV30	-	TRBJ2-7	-	TGTGCCTGGAGTGTGCCAGGGGCCTACGAGCAGTACTTC	CAWSVPGAYEQYF
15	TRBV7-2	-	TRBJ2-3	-	TGTGCCAGCAGCTTAGCGGGGCACCTCACAGATACGCAGTATTTT	CASSLAGHLTDTQYF
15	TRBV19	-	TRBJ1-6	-	TGTGCCAGTAGTCCCCGGGACCGAAAGAATTCACCCCTCCACTTT	CASSPRDRKNSPLHF
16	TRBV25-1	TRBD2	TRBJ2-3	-	TGTGCCAGCAGTGATCGCCCACTAGCGGGATCGGATACGCAGTATTTT	CASSDRPLAGSDTQYF
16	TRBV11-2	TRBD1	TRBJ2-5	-	TGTGCCAGCAGCGCGACAGGGGGCGGAAGACAAGAGACCCAGTACTTC	CASSATGGGRQETQYF
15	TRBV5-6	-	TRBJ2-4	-	TGTGCCAGCAGCCCCGACAGAGTAACCAAAAACATTCAGTACTTC	CASSPDRVTKNIQYF
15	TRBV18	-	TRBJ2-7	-	TGTGCCAGCTCATACTCGGGACGGAGCTCCTACGAGCAGTACTTC	CASSYSGRSSYEQYF
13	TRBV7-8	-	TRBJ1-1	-	TGTGCCAGCAGCTCGGACGGGAACACTGAAGCTTTCTTT	CASSSDGNTEAFF
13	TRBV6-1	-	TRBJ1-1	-	TGTGCCAGCAGCCAAGGAGTGAACACTGAAGCTTTCTTT	CASSQGVNTEAFF
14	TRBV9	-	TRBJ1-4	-	TGTGCCAGCAGCGTAGGGCAGAGTAATGAAAAACTGTTTTTT	CASSVGQSNEKLFF
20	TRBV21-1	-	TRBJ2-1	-	TGTGCCAGCAGCAAAGCTTACAGGGACAGGGACGTAAAACCCTACAATGAGCAGTTCTTC	CASSKAYRDRDVKPYNEQFF
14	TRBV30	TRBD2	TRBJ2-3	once	TGTGCCTGGTCCATAGCGGGGGATGGAAATACGCAGTATTTT	CAWSIAGDGNTQYF
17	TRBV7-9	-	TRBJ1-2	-	TGTGCCAGCAGCTATGCTCTAGGGTTTCCCACTCGGGATGGCTACACCTTC	CASSYALGFPTRDGYTF
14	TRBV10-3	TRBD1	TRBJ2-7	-	TGTGCCATCAGTTCCGGGACAGGCTTAAGCGAGCAGTACTTC	CAISSGTGLSEQYF
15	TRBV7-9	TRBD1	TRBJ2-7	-	TGTGCCAGCAGCCGACACCGGGACAGGGGACACGAGCAGTACTTC	CASSRHRDRGHEQYF
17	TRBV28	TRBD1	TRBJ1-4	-	TGTGCCAGCAGTTCTCCCCGTTCAGGGGGAGATAATGAAAAACTGTTTTTT	CASSSPRSGGDNEKLFF
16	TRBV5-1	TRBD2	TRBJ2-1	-	TGCGCCAGCAGCTTGGTGGCGGGGGGCTCCTACAATGAGCAGTTCTTC	CASSLVAGGSYNEQFF
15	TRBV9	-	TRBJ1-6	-	TGTGCCAGCAGCGTAGATGGACATCTTAATTCACCCCTCCACTTT	CASSVDGHLNSPLHF
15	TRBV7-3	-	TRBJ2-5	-	TGTGCCAGCAGGCCAGGCGTCCAGGGCCAAGAGACCCAGTACTTC	CASRPGVQGQETQYF
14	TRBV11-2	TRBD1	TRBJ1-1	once	TGTGCCAGCAGCCGGGGACAGGGGAACACTGAAGCTTTCTTT	CASSRGQGNTEAFF
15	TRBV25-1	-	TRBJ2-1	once	TGTGCCAGCAGCGGGACTTTGAAAGTTGGACCTGAGCAGTTCTTC	CASSGTLKVGPEQFF
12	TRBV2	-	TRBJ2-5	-	TGTGCCAGCAGTGATAACGGGGAGACCCAGTACTTC	CASSDNGETQYF
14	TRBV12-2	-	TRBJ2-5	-	TGTGCAAGTCGCTTACGGGGGGCTCAAGAGACCCAGTACTTC	CASRLRGAQETQYF
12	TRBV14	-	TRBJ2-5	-	TGTGCCAGCAGCCAGGCCCTCGGGACCCAGTACTTC	CASSQALGTQYF
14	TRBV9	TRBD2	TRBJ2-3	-	TGTGCCAGCAGCGTAGTTGGACTAGAGGATACGCAGTATTTT	CASSVVGLEDTQYF
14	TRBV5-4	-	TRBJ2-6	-	TGTGCCAGCAGCTCCGGCTCTGGGGCCAACGTCCTGACTTTC	CASSSGSGANVLTF